These T cell receptor beta chains were read from a single sample in a study of blood T cell repertoires in COVID-19. Here immunoSEQ multiplex PCR was the method, and the copy in TCRdb shows in-frame clones only, minus some. The sample yields 80,000 to 100,000 clones, around 80% seen once. The sequenced sample consisted of peripheral blood. The receptors stem from a woman older than 75 with active or convalescent COVID-19. CDR3s include the opening cysteine and the closing phenylalanine or tryptophan. Each record gives: clone size, J gene, V gene, D gene, CDR3 DNA, CDR3 protein. A D gene is named only where the DNA matches it firmly. Size is stated for part of the rows, as once, few or many counts, or as a class when the clone is expanded.

abundance: -
j_gene: TRBJ1-3
v_gene: TRBV28
d_gene: -
CDR3nt: TGTGCCAGCAGTACCTCACAGGGAAGCCCTGGAAACACCATATATTTT
CDR3aa: CASSTSQGSPGNTIYF

abundance: -
j_gene: TRBJ2-7
v_gene: TRBV6-2/TRBV6-3
d_gene: TRBD2
CDR3nt: TGTGCCAGCAGTGCCGGGACTAGCGGGAGTAGGTCCTACGAGCAGTACTTC
CDR3aa: CASSAGTSGSRSYEQYF

abundance: once
j_gene: TRBJ1-4
v_gene: TRBV4-3
d_gene: TRBD1
CDR3nt: TGCGCCAGCAGCCTCCGGACAGGGACTACTGAAAAACTGTTTTTT
CDR3aa: CASSLRTGTTEKLFF

abundance: -
j_gene: TRBJ2-7
v_gene: TRBV7-9
d_gene: -
CDR3nt: TGTGCCAGCAGCTTAGCCTTCGCTTCGGGCGGGTTCAGCTCCTACGAGCAGTACTTC
CDR3aa: CASSLAFASGGFSSYEQYF

abundance: -
j_gene: TRBJ1-1
v_gene: TRBV25-1
d_gene: -
CDR3nt: TGTGCCAGCAGCAGCTTCGGGGCTGAAGCTTTCTTT
CDR3aa: CASSSFGAEAFF

abundance: few
j_gene: TRBJ2-5
v_gene: TRBV19
d_gene: -
CDR3nt: TGTGCCAGTAGTATTAGAGAGACCCAGTACTTC
CDR3aa: CASSIRETQYF

abundance: -
j_gene: TRBJ2-1
v_gene: TRBV5-1
d_gene: -
CDR3nt: TGCGCCAGCAGCTTAAGTGTAGAAGGGCACAGGTTCTTCAATGAGCAGTTCTTC
CDR3aa: CASSLSVEGHRFFNEQFF

abundance: -
j_gene: TRBJ1-2
v_gene: TRBV5-1
d_gene: TRBD1
CDR3nt: TGCGCCAGCAGCTTGGGGACAGGGCCCTCAACTAACTATGGCTACACCTTC
CDR3aa: CASSLGTGPSTNYGYTF

abundance: once
j_gene: TRBJ2-3
v_gene: TRBV11-2
d_gene: -
CDR3nt: TGTGCCAGCAGCTTCACAGGGACGGGTACAGATACGCAGTATTTT
CDR3aa: CASSFTGTGTDTQYF

abundance: once
j_gene: TRBJ1-4
v_gene: TRBV5-4
d_gene: -
CDR3nt: TGTGCCAGCAGCTTCGACAGGTCCAGCGAAAAACTGTTTTTT
CDR3aa: CASSFDRSSEKLFF

abundance: -
j_gene: TRBJ2-1
v_gene: TRBV6-6
d_gene: TRBD1
CDR3nt: TGTGCCAGCAGTTACTCGACAGGGTATGAGCAGTTCTTC
CDR3aa: CASSYSTGYEQFF

abundance: few
j_gene: TRBJ1-2
v_gene: TRBV5-4
d_gene: -
CDR3nt: TGTGCCAGCAGCCCCGTGGGGGGATCTGGCTACACCTTC
CDR3aa: CASSPVGGSGYTF

abundance: once
j_gene: TRBJ2-3
v_gene: TRBV3-1/TRBV3-2
d_gene: -
CDR3nt: TGTGCCAGCAGCCCCCCCCCTTGGGAACTAGCATACAATACGCAGTATTTT
CDR3aa: CASSPPPWELAYNTQYF

abundance: few
j_gene: TRBJ1-1
v_gene: TRBV7-3
d_gene: -
CDR3nt: TGTGCCAGCAGCCCCTCCTACGACACTGAAGCTTTCTTT
CDR3aa: CASSPSYDTEAFF

abundance: -
j_gene: TRBJ1-2
v_gene: TRBV7-2
d_gene: -
CDR3nt: TGTGCCAGCAGCTTAGCGCCGCCAGTTGGTGCTACCTTC
CDR3aa: CASSLAPPVGATF

abundance: -
j_gene: TRBJ2-1
v_gene: TRBV6-2/TRBV6-3
d_gene: TRBD2
CDR3nt: TGTGCCAGCAGTTACTCGAGCATAGGGCTAGCGGGAGGGACTGAGCAGTTCTTC
CDR3aa: CASSYSSIGLAGGTEQFF

abundance: few
j_gene: TRBJ1-2
v_gene: TRBV3-1/TRBV3-2
d_gene: TRBD1
CDR3nt: TGTGCCAGCAGTCCCAGGGACAGGGATCTGTACTATGGCTACACCTTC
CDR3aa: CASSPRDRDLYYGYTF

abundance: -
j_gene: TRBJ1-2
v_gene: TRBV20-1
d_gene: -
CDR3nt: TGCAGTGCTAGTAAGGGAGACGGCTATGGCTACACCTTC
CDR3aa: CSASKGDGYGYTF

abundance: -
j_gene: TRBJ1-4
v_gene: TRBV10-1
d_gene: -
CDR3nt: TGCGCCAGCAGCCCAGACTGTGGATCCAGAAAACTGTTTTTT
CDR3aa: CASSPDCGSRKLFF

abundance: -
j_gene: TRBJ2-5
v_gene: TRBV18
d_gene: TRBD1
CDR3nt: TGTGCCAGCTCACTCGGGACAGGTGGCCCCCCCAAGGAGACCCAGTACTTC
CDR3aa: CASSLGTGGPPKETQYF

abundance: -
j_gene: TRBJ2-1
v_gene: TRBV30
d_gene: -
CDR3nt: TGTGCCTGGAGAAGGAACGGAGCATTAGATGAGCAGTTCTTC
CDR3aa: CAWRRNGALDEQFF

abundance: -
j_gene: TRBJ2-5
v_gene: TRBV4-2
d_gene: -
CDR3nt: TGTGCCAGCAGCCAAGAGGGAGTTGAGACCCAGTACTTC
CDR3aa: CASSQEGVETQYF

abundance: -
j_gene: TRBJ1-1
v_gene: TRBV7-3
d_gene: TRBD1
CDR3nt: TGTGCCAGCAGCCCAACCGGACAGGACACTGAAGCTTTCTTT
CDR3aa: CASSPTGQDTEAFF

abundance: -
j_gene: TRBJ2-7
v_gene: TRBV28
d_gene: -
CDR3nt: TGTGCCACCTTGTTTTCAGGGATACTTCGCGAGCAGTACTTC
CDR3aa: CATLFSGILREQYF

abundance: once
j_gene: TRBJ1-2
v_gene: TRBV21-1
d_gene: -
CDR3nt: TGTTTGGGGCAGGAGTGGAGGGGTTATGGCTACACCTTC
CDR3aa: CLGQEWRGYGYTF

abundance: many
j_gene: TRBJ1-1
v_gene: TRBV12-3/TRBV12-4
d_gene: -
CDR3nt: TGTGCCAGCAGTTTACGGTATGAAGCTTTCTTT
CDR3aa: CASSLRYEAFF